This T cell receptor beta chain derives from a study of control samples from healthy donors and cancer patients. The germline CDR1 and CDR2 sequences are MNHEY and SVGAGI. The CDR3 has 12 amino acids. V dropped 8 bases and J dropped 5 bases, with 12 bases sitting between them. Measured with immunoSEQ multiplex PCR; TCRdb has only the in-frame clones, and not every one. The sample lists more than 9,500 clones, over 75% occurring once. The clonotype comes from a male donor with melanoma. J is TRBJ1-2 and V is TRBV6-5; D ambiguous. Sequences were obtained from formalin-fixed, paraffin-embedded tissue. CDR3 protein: CASLGRIYGYTF. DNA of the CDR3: TGTGCCAGCCTCGGACGGATATATGGCTACACCTTC.